These T cell receptor beta chains were read from a single sample in a study of cytomegalovirus exposure and HLA in healthy donors. Profiling relied on immunoSEQ multiplex PCR, and the TCRdb table lists in-frame clones only, not all of them. The sample lists some 170,000 clones; roughly 80% were seen once. The sample comprised PBMCs. The source is a man aged 25 to 45 in good health and CMV-seropositive. Each CDR3 is given with its conserved first and last residue.

cdr3_aa | v_call
CASRYRIATGTDEQFF | TRBV7-8
CASSPGTGGVDEQYF | TRBV19
CASRPPTGLNTDTQYF | TRBV2
CAGQGANGEKLFF | TRBV2
CASTGAQVKGYTF | TRBV19
CASSEGRSHQGNIQYF | TRBV2
CASGGLALYEQYF | TRBV2
CASSLAGGTEAFF | TRBV11-3
CASKKAGTDTQYF | TRBV19
CAVWDNKNTEAFF | TRBV10-3
CAISPGTSGNNEQFF | TRBV10-3
CASSQDRTGNNNEQFF | TRBV4-3
CASSDRGSETQYF | TRBV6-5
CASSLFSGTIRSGEQYF | TRBV28
CAWSVRPGNQPQHF | TRBV30
CASSLEGGGLWVF | TRBV7-2
CASSLNSNYGYTF | TRBV7-2
CASRDISYEQYF | TRBV27
CASSLGAGQLNSPLHF | TRBV5-4
CASSTGSSYNEQFF | TRBV9
CASSSNSGTDTQYF | TRBV5-1
CSFSPRRGGEQYF | TRBV29-1
CASSLSAGTSIEQYF | TRBV27
CASSLDTGGYPNYGYTF | TRBV7-8
CASSLESSGYTF | TRBV11-2
CARSYPLAGGKETQYF | TRBV14
CASSLRTGGDEQYF | TRBV7-6
CASSVAGSSYNSPLHF | TRBV9
CASSLGRDRANTGELFF | TRBV5-1
CASSLGGGLVDTGELFF | TRBV11-3
CASSERIQETQYF | TRBV9
CAINDRGSGNTIYF | TRBV10-3
CASSLGRDQPQHF | TRBV7-8
CASSYWGERNQPQHF | TRBV6-6
CAIRGQGDVNSPLHF | TRBV10-3
CASSPIAGSTDTQYF | TRBV18
CASSLGTRGTDTQYF | TRBV7-9
CASSSGLAGFNEQYF | TRBV27
CASSPRERSGNEQYF | TRBV7-9
CASSFVSYEQYF | TRBV5-6
CASSQASTYEQYF | TRBV5-4
CASSPERGGYGYTF | TRBV4-2
CAWFSESGGYTF | TRBV30
CASLGPGLAGIYEQFF | TRBV27
CASSHEGGKAKNIQYF | TRBV4-1
CASSVESRSEQFF | TRBV9
CASSRDRSYGYTF | TRBV5-4
CASSNGGDENTGELFF | TRBV21-1
CASSILSGGTYNEQFF | TRBV28
CASSLASADTQYF | TRBV13
CASSFGTGLYNEQFF | TRBV11-3
CAWSPWTGDEQYF | TRBV30
CASPIGVQSGGYTF | TRBV2
CASSLGHLNTGELFF | TRBV7-6
CASSQDGANYGYTF | TRBV4-3
CASRIPGGDGYTF | TRBV11-2
CASSGGTGSYEQYF | TRBV11-2